This T cell receptor beta chain comes out of a study of Ad26.COV2.S vaccination and SARS-CoV-2 variants. Study at large: Intramuscularly, Ad26.COV2.S was given either once or twice, 56 days apart.

This clone was recorded a few times. Treatment given: about 20 received Ad26.COV2.S at low or high dose, single or two shots; 5 received placebo; per-sample allocation not given. Collection of samples fell on day 63 after the first vaccine or placebo injection. This person who donated was an adult of 18-55 years in Boston. The table came from immunoSEQ multiplex PCR; TCRdb's copy has only in-frame clones and leaves some out. This table holds about 440,000 clones, 70% to 90% found once. The sequences come from peripheral blood, collected in a trial of Ad26.COV2.S vaccine versus placebo. The TCR originated in a person between 18 and 65 years old who received the Ad26.COV2.S COVID-19 vaccine or a placebo.

The CDR3 coding sequence is TGTGCCAGCAGTGGGTTTGGAGGGCAGCCCCAGCATTTT. This codes for CASSGFGGQPQHF. The chain has TRBV2 and TRBJ1-5; no definite D call. V gave up 4 bases and J gave up 7 bases, with 11 bases separating them. This CDR3 is built from 13 residues. Germline CDR1 is SNHLY and CDR2 is FYNNEI.